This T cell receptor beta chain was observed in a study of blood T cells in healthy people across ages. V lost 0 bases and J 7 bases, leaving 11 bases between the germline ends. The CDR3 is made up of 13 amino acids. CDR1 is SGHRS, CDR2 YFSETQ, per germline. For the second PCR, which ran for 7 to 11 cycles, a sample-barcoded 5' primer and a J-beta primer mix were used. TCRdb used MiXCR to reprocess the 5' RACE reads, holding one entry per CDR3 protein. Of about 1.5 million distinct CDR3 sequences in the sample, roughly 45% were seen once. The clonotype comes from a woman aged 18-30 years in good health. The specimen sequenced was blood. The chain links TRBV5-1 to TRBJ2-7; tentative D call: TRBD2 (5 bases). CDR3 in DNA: TGCGCCAGCAGCTTGGGCGTTTCGGGGGAGCAGTACTTC. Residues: CASSLGVSGEQYF.